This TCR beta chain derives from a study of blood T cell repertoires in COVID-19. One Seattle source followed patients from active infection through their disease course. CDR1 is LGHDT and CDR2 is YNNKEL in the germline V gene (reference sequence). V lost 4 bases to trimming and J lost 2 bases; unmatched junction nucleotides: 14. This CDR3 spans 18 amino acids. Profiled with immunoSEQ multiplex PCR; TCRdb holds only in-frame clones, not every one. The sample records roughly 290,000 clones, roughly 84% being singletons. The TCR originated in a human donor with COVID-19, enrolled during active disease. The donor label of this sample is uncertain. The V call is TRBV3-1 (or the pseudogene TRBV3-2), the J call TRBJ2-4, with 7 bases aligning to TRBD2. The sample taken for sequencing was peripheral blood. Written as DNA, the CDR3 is TGTGCCAGCAGCCCAGGGAGGGTGAATTATCTAACCAAAAACATTCAGTACTTC. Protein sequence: CASSPGRVNYLTKNIQYF.